The 24 T cell receptor beta chains below come from one sample, sequenced in a study of T-cell reconstitution after alpha-beta-depleted transplantation in children. Preparing the TCRbeta library involved the use of unique molecular identifiers. MiXCR, run by TCRdb on the PCR reads, gives a single entry per CDR3 protein. The sample consists of 230,000 or so distinct CDR3 sequences, 12% of them appearing once. Specimen: PBMCs from the stem cell graft donor, collected from the stem cell graft. The origin of the receptors is a human donor who donated a stem cell graft to a child with acute lymphoblastic leukemia.

The table lists this clonotype with many counts. This sequence joins TRBV12-3 or TRBV12-4 and TRBJ1-2, with TRBD1 matching over 8 bases. J was trimmed by 3 bases and V by 6 bases; bases with no gene match: 9. The length of the CDR3 is 15 residues. CDR3 in amino acids: CASREPTGVDYGYTF. The CDR3 bases are TGTGCCAGCAGGGAACCGACAGGGGTGGACTATGGCTACACCTTC.

Ten or more counts support this clonotype. The chain links TRBV12-3 or TRBV12-4 to TRBJ1-1; D unclear. Trimming shortened V by 7 bases and J by 6 bases, and 18 bases separated the two germline ends. The CDR3 consists of 14 residues. CDR3 coding DNA: TGTGCCAGCACCTCAATCCGCAGGCCGGCTGAAGCTTTCTTT. It is translated as CASTSIRRPAEAFF.

This clonotype was counted ten times or more. The rearrangement links TRBV6-2 or TRBV6-3 to TRBJ2-7; TRBD2 aligns across 16 bases. The CDR3 loop spans 20 amino acids. The ends lost 7 bases at V and 2 bases at J; junction bases unmatched: 17. CDR1 and CDR2 (germline): MNHEY, SVGEGT. CDR3 in amino acids: CASTYVPGTSGRARPYEQYF. The CDR3 DNA is TGTGCCAGCACCTACGTGCCCGGGACTAGCGGGAGGGCGAGACCCTACGAGCAGTACTTC.

This clonotype was counted ten times or more. The chain couples TRBV19 to TRBJ1-2; 7 bases line up with TRBD1. Per germline, CDR1 LNHDA and CDR2 SQIVND (reference sequence). The CDR3 contains 14 residues. After removal of 5 bases from V and 4 bases from J, the junction contained 7 bases not matched to a gene. The CDR3 coding sequence is TGTGCCAGTAGTTTGGGGGACAGCGGCTATGGCTACACCTTC. Residues: CASSLGDSGYGYTF.

There are many counts of this clonotype. The chain carries TRBV6-2 or TRBV6-3 and TRBJ2-5; D assignment may be TRBD1 or TRBD2 (5 bases each). V was shortened by 4 bases and J by 4 bases, with 13 bases between the two germline ends. CDR1 and CDR2 from the germline V gene are MNHEY and SVGEGT. The CDR3 has 14 amino acids. CDR3 bases: TGTGCCAGCAGTTCCCCCGGGGACGGAGAGACCCAGTACTTC. As protein: CASSSPGDGETQYF.

This chain connects TRBV20-1 to TRBJ2-7, with D hard to call. V gave up 4 bases and J gave up 3 bases, with 13 bases separating them. There are 13 residues in the CDR3. The germline V gene encodes CDR1 DFQATT and CDR2 SNEGSKA (reference sequence). The DNA of the CDR3 is TGCAGTGCTAAAAATCTGGTTAGCTACGAGCAGTACTTC. Protein product: CSAKNLVSYEQYF.

This clonotype was counted ten times or more. The chain employs TRBV7-2 and TRBJ1-2; D is possibly TRBD1 (6 bases). Germline V CDR1 and CDR2: SGHTA, FQGNSA. The ends were cut back, 1 base at V and 4 bases at J, with 7 bases in the middle. This CDR3 is built from 13 residues. In nucleotides, the CDR3 is TGTGCCAGCAGCTTAGAAGGGGGCTATGGCTACACCTTC. Residues: CASSLEGGYGYTF.

This clonotype was counted at least ten times. The chain has TRBV7-9 and TRBJ2-7, with a tentative D call TRBD2 (5 bases). CDR3 size: 12 residues. V lost 8 bases to trimming and J lost 3 bases, with 11 bases between them. Germline V CDR1 and CDR2: SEHNR, FQNEAQ (reference sequence). The CDR3 spells CASAPGVYEQYF. The CDR3 coding sequence is TGTGCCAGCGCCCCCGGGGTCTACGAGCAGTACTTC.

The gene calls are TRBV10-3 and TRBJ2-7, with 9 positions matching TRBD1. The germline V gene has CDR1 ENHRY and CDR2 SYGVKD. The CDR3 consists of 15 residues. V shed 4 bases, J shed 2 bases, and the junction held 6 bases outside the gene matches. CDR3 nucleotide sequence: TGTGCCATCAGTGCGGGGACAGGGACAACCTACGAGCAGTACTTC. Residues: CAISAGTGTTYEQYF.

This clonotype was counted ten times or more. The chain couples TRBV5-5 to TRBJ1-4, with D possibly being TRBD1 (6 bases). V lost 4 bases, J lost 0 bases, and 13 bases lay in between. CDR3 length equals 16 residues. Per the germline V gene, CDR1 is SGHKS and CDR2 is YYEKEE (reference sequence). CDR3 in DNA: TGTGCCAGCAGCAAGGGACACCTTGCAACTAATGAAAAACTGTTTTTT. It is translated as CASSKGHLATNEKLFF.

At least ten counts were recorded for this clonotype. The rearrangement uses TRBV5-1 and TRBJ1-1; 10 nucleotides agree with TRBD1. CDR3 length: 16 residues. The trim removed 2 bases at V and 7 bases at J, leaving 11 bases unmatched. Germline V gene lookup returns CDR1 SGHRS and CDR2 YFSETQ. The CDR3, as DNA: TGCGCCAGCAGCTTCAACCCGGGACAGGGGATAGGTGAAGCTTTCTTT. It specifies CASSFNPGQGIGEAFF. The entire variable domain, with the rest obtained from reference TRBV5-1 and TRBJ1-1, is as follows: KAGVTQTPRYLIKTRGQQVTLSCSPISGHRSVSWYQQTPGQGLQFLFEYFSETQRNKGNFPGRFSGRQFSNSRSEMNVSTLELGDSALYLCASSFNPGQGIGEAFFGQGTRLTVV.

This clonotype came up many times. The chain has TRBV5-5 and TRBJ1-5; 9 positions agree with TRBD1. The CDR3 covers 15 residues. V shed 4 bases and J 4 bases; nucleotides not matched to a gene: 6. Germline V gives CDR1 SGHKS, CDR2 YYEKEE (reference sequence). The CDR3 here is CASSQGQGMNQPQHF. CDR3 in DNA: TGTGCCAGCAGCCAGGGACAGGGTATGAATCAGCCCCAGCATTTT.

The rearrangement joins TRBV6-6 to TRBJ1-2; D perhaps matches TRBD1 (6 bases). This CDR3 has 11 residues. V dropped 11 bases and J dropped 4 bases, with 11 bases sitting between them. CDR1 is MNHNY, CDR2 SVGAGI, per germline (reference sequence). The CDR3 coding sequence is TGTGCCGGCACAGGGTCCTATGGCTACACCTTC. Its translation is CAGTGSYGYTF.

This clonotype showed up many times. The CDR3: CSLGQGDYEQYF. In DNA form, the CDR3 reads TGCAGTTTAGGACAGGGGGACTACGAGCAGTACTTC. The V call is TRBV20-1, the J call TRBJ2-7; TRBD1 agrees at 10 bases. J was trimmed by 3 bases and V by 8 bases; bases with no gene match: 4. Germline loops: CDR1 DFQATT, CDR2 SNEGSKA (reference sequence). The CDR3 is made up of 12 amino acids.

As regards this clonotype: A much larger clonotype is one base distant, so this may be a read error. This chain links TRBV6-1 with TRBJ2-3; TRBD1 agrees at 7 bases. Germline V gives CDR1 MNHNS, CDR2 SASEGT. The CDR3 has 14 amino acids. V was clipped by 6 bases and J by 8 bases; unmatched bases: 11. In nucleotides, the CDR3 is TGTGCCAGCAGACTCCCCGGACAGGCAGGTACGCAGTATTTT. Translating gives CASRLPGQAGTQYF.

The sample holds many counts of this clonotype. The rearrangement links TRBV7-9 to TRBJ2-1; D is undetermined. There are 13 residues in the CDR3. Germline loops: CDR1 SEHNR, CDR2 FQNEAQ (reference sequence). Trimming stripped 5 bases from V and 8 bases from J, with 13 bases between. CDR3 protein: CASSVSPADEQFF. CDR3 sequence (DNA): TGTGCCAGCAGCGTAAGCCCAGCCGATGAGCAGTTCTTC.

This clonotype was seen a handful of times. The rearrangement links TRBV12-3 or TRBV12-4 to TRBJ1-3, with 7 nucleotides matching TRBD1. V was pared by 4 bases and J by 2 bases, with 8 bases of the junction left unmatched. The CDR3 has 16 residues. CDR3 DNA sequence: TGTGCCAGCAGTTGGCGAGGGACAGCGCCTGGAAACACCATATATTTT. Translation: CASSWRGTAPGNTIYF.

Ten or more counts support this clonotype. The rearrangement links TRBV5-1 to TRBJ1-2; a possible D gene is TRBD1 (5 bases). The CDR3 has 12 amino acids. V was shortened by 7 bases and J by 5 bases, with 12 bases between the two germline ends. From germline, CDR1 is SGHRS and CDR2 YFSETQ. CDR3 loop: CASGDPGYGYTF. CDR3 bases: TGCGCCAGCGGGGACCCTGGTTATGGCTACACCTTC.

This clonotype has at least ten counts. The chain links TRBV7-2 to TRBJ2-1; no clear D gene. Germline CDR1 reads SGHTA; CDR2 reads FQGNSA. The CDR3 is 13 residues long. The V and J ends lost 2 bases and 10 bases respectively, with 12 bases between them. In nucleotides, the CDR3 is TGTGCCAGCAGCTTAACTATGTCAGGCGAGCAGTTCTTC. Its protein is CASSLTMSGEQFF.

Ten or more counts support this clonotype. J is TRBJ1-6 and V is TRBV21-1; no DNA check was done on the table's D call, TRBD1. TRBV21-1 is a pseudogene locus. This CDR3 has 14 residues. CDR3 nucleotide sequence: TGTGCCAGCAGCTCCTTTCTCCCCTTTTTGCCCCTCCACTTT. Its translation: CASSSFLPFLPLHF.

This clonotype was seen repeatedly, ten times or more. The genes are TRBV20-1 and TRBJ2-5; the D is unclear. The V and J ends lost 4 bases and 3 bases respectively, with 6 bases between them. Germline V gene data show CDR1 as DFQATT and CDR2 as SNEGSKA (reference sequence). This CDR3 spans 11 amino acids. CDR3: CSATGKETQYF. The CDR3 DNA is TGCAGTGCTACAGGAAAAGAGACCCAGTACTTC.

This clonotype was recorded at least ten times. V is TRBV7-2 and J is TRBJ2-5; 13 nucleotides agree with TRBD2. The V segment lost 3 bases and the J segment 1 base; nucleotides outside the gene matches: 2. CDR3 length: 16 residues. Germline CDR1 reads SGHTA; CDR2 reads FQGNSA. CDR3 bases: TGTGCCAGCAGCTTTACTAGCGGGGGGGTCCAAGAGACCCAGTACTTC. It codes for CASSFTSGGVQETQYF.

This clonotype was seen ten or more times. The V gene is TRBV7-9, the J gene TRBJ1-4, with no clear D. Trimming left V 5 bases short and J 8 bases short, with 12 bases between. Germline V gene lookup returns CDR1 SEHNR and CDR2 FQNEAQ (reference sequence). The CDR3 is 13 amino acids. As DNA, the CDR3 is TGTGCCAGCAGCATCACGAGGAAGGAAAAACTGTTTTTT. This translates into CASSITRKEKLFF.

This clonotype was observed a few times. This chain joins TRBV5-1 and TRBJ2-2, with a possible D match to TRBD1 (6 bases). V was cut by 0 bases and J by 8 bases, with 14 bases left in between. Germline-derived CDR1 and CDR2 are SGHRS and YFSETQ. The CDR3 is 15 residues long. CDR3 sequence: CASSLATGYRGELFF. The CDR3 DNA follows: TGCGCCAGCAGCTTGGCCACAGGGTATCGAGGGGAGCTGTTTTTT.